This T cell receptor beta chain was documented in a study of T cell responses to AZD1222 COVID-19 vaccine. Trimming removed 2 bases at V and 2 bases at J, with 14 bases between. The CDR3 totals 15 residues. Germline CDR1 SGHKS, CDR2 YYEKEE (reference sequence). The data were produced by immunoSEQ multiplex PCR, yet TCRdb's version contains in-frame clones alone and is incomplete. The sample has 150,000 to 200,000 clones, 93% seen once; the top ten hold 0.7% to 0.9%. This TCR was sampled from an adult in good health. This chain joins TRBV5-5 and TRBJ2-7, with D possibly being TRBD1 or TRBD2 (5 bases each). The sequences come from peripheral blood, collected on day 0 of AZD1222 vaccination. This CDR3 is CASSFGAGSPYEQYF. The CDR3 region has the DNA TGTGCCAGCAGCTTTGGGGCAGGGAGCCCCTACGAGCAGTACTTC.